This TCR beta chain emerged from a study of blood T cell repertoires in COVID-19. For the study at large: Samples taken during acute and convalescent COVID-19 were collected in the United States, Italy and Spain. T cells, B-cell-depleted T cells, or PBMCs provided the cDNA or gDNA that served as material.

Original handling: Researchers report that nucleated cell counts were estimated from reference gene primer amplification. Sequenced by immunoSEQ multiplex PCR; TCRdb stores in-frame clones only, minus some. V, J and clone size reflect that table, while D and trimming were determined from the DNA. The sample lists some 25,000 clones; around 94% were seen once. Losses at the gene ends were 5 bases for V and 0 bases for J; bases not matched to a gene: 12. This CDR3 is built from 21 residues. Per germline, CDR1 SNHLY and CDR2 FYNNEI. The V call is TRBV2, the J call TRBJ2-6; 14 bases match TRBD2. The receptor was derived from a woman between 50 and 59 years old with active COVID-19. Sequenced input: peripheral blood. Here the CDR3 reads CASSLRGLAGAGSSGANVLTF. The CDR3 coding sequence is TGTGCCAGCAGTCTAAGGGGACTAGCGGGGGCCGGGAGCTCTGGGGCCAACGTCCTGACTTTC.